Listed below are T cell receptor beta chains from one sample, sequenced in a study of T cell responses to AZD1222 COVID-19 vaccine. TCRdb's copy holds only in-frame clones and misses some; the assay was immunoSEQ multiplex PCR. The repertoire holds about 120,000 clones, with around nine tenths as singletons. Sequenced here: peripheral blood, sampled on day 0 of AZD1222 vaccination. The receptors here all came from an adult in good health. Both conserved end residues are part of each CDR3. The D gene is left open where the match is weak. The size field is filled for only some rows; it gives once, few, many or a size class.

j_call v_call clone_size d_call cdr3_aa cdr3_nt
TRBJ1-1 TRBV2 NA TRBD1 CASNQQGGARRAFF TGTGCCAGCAACCAACAGGGGGGGGCGCGGAGAGCTTTCTTT
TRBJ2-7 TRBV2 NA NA CASTLEGRKQYF TGTGCCAGCACCCTAGAGGGGAGGAAGCAGTACTTC
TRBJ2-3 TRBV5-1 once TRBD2 CASRPGTSGGGDTQYF TGCGCCAGCAGACCTGGGACTAGCGGGGGCGGGGATACGCAGTATTTT
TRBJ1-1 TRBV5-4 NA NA CASSFDRQGDEAFF TGTGCCAGCAGCTTCGACAGACAAGGAGATGAAGCTTTCTTT
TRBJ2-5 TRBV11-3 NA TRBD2 CASSLAISRGRGETQYF TGTGCCAGCAGCTTAGCTATCTCCCGGGGGAGGGGAGAGACCCAGTACTTC
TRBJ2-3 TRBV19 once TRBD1 CASSMGTESHTQYF TGTGCCAGTAGTATGGGGACAGAATCCCATACGCAGTATTTT
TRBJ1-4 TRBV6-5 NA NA CASTNRATNEKLFF TGTGCCAGCACGAACAGGGCAACTAATGAAAAACTGTTTTTT
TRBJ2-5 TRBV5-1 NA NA CASSLGSGFQETQYF TGCGCCAGCAGCTTGGGCTCAGGGTTCCAAGAGACCCAGTACTTC
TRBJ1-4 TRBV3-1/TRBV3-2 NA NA CASSRGYGAATNEKLFF TGTGCCAGCAGCCGAGGATACGGCGCTGCAACTAATGAAAAACTGTTTTTT
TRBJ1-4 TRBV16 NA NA CASSPSRVGNEKLFF TGTGCCAGCAGCCCTTCGAGGGTGGGTAACGAAAAACTGTTTTTT
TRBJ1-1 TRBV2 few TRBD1 CASSGDRGGNTEAFF TGTGCCAGCAGTGGAGACAGGGGAGGCAACACTGAAGCTTTCTTT
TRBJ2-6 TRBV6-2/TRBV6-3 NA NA CASSYGGSGANVLTF TGTGCCAGCAGTTACGGGGGCTCTGGGGCCAACGTCCTGACTTTC
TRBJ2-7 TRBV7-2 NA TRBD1 CASSPGGQVYEQYF TGTGCCAGCAGCCCTGGGGGACAGGTCTACGAGCAGTACTTC
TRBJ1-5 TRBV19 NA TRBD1 CASSIDRDSNQPQHF TGTGCCAGTAGTATTGACAGGGATAGCAATCAACCCCAGCATTTT
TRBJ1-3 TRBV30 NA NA CAWIGRGSGNTIYF TGTGCCTGGATCGGCAGGGGATCTGGAAACACCATATATTTT
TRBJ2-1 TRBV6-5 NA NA CASRYTRNNEQFF TGTGCCAGCAGATACACCCGAAACAATGAGCAGTTCTTC
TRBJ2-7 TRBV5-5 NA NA CASSFGGANLYEQYF TGTGCCAGCAGCTTCGGAGGGGCGAACCTCTACGAGCAGTACTTC
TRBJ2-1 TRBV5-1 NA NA CASSLANSGATQFF TGCGCCAGCAGCTTGGCCAATTCCGGGGCGACGCAGTTCTTC